Following are 32 T cell receptor beta chains from one sample sequenced in a study of T cell responses to AZD1222 COVID-19 vaccine. The repertoire was sequenced with immunoSEQ multiplex PCR; TCRdb's copy has only in-frame clones and lacks some. The data contain 110,000 to 150,000 clones, 85% to 95% of them singletons. The starting material was peripheral blood, obtained on day 0 of AZD1222 vaccination. These receptors were taken from an adult in good health.

The CDR3 loop reads CASSFVLAGAPYNEQFF. The CDR3 bases are TGTGCCAGCAGCTTCGTACTAGCGGGAGCACCCTACAATGAGCAGTTCTTC. This chain uses TRBV5-4 with TRBJ2-1; 11 bases are a match to TRBD2. The germline CDR1 and CDR2 sequences are SGHNT and YYREEE (reference sequence). This CDR3 is built from 17 residues. Losses at the gene ends were 2 bases for V and 2 bases for J; bases not matched to a gene: 6. Looking up the rest from reference TRBV5-4 and TRBJ2-1 gives the full variable domain: ETGVTQSPTHLIKTRGQQVTLRCSSQSGHNTVSWYQQALGQGPQFIFQYYREEENGRGNFPPRFSGLQFPNYSSELNVNALELDDSALYLCASSFVLAGAPYNEQFFGPGTRLTVL.

This chain connects TRBV18 to TRBJ1-3, with 7 bases aligning to TRBD1. CDR1 KGHSH and CDR2 LQKENI come from the germline V gene. This CDR3 contains 17 residues. The V segment lost 2 bases and the J segment 2 bases; nucleotides outside the gene matches: 9. The CDR3 sequence: CASSPTEGQGAGNTIYF. The DNA for the CDR3 is TGTGCCAGCTCACCAACGGAGGGCCAGGGGGCTGGAAACACCATATATTTT.

The J gene is TRBJ1-6, the V gene TRBV2; no clear D. Trimming left V 4 bases short and J 9 bases short, with 13 bases between. The CDR3 covers 14 residues. Germline loops: CDR1 SNHLY, CDR2 FYNNEI. The CDR3 DNA sequence: TGTGCCAGCAGTGTTTCGGTGAAGGGTTCACCCCTCCACTTT. As protein: CASSVSVKGSPLHF.

This chain connects TRBV27 to TRBJ1-2; 9 nucleotides align to TRBD1. Germline V lookup: CDR1 MNHEY, CDR2 SMNVEV (reference sequence). The ends lost 5 bases at V and 7 bases at J; junction bases unmatched: 5. The CDR3 extends over 13 amino acids. CDR3 coding DNA: TGTGCCAGCAGTCCGACAGGGGGACGTGGCTACACCTTC. It specifies CASSPTGGRGYTF.

The chain has TRBV2 and TRBJ2-7; D unresolved. Germline CDR1 SNHLY, CDR2 FYNNEI. V shed 2 bases and J shed 1 base, with 9 bases lying between them. The CDR3 spans 14 residues. The chain's CDR3 is CASSERPFSYEQYF. CDR3 DNA sequence: TGTGCCAGCAGTGAAAGGCCGTTTTCCTACGAGCAGTACTTC.

V gene TRBV3-1 (or the pseudogene TRBV3-2) combines with J gene TRBJ2-1; no firm D call. V was clipped by 1 base and J by 4 bases, with 8 bases between them. This CDR3 is 14 amino acids long. Germline-derived CDR1 and CDR2 are LGHDT and YNNKEL (reference sequence). The CDR3 nucleotides are TGTGCCAGCAGCCAAGGGGAATTTTACAATGAGCAGTTCTTC. Encoded protein: CASSQGEFYNEQFF.

The genes are TRBV5-8 and TRBJ2-7, with D perhaps TRBD1 or TRBD2 (5 bases each). Germline V gene data show CDR1 as SGHTS and CDR2 as YDEGEE. Trimming cost V 0 bases and J 7 bases, with 17 bases left between them. The CDR3 is 15 amino acids. The CDR3 here is CASSLVPDGTGEQYF. In nucleotides, the CDR3 is TGTGCCAGCAGCTTGGTTCCGGACGGGACGGGAGAGCAGTACTTC.

This rearrangement joins TRBV5-6 to TRBJ1-4, with TRBD1 as a possible D gene (5 bases). Germline CDR1 and CDR2: SGHDT and YYEEEE. The CDR3 extends over 13 amino acids. V dropped 1 base and J dropped 7 bases, with 8 bases sitting between them. The CDR3 DNA reads TGTGCCAGCAGCTTGTGGGACCGTGAAAAACTGTTTTTT. Amino acids: CASSLWDREKLFF.

The chain links TRBV2 to TRBJ2-5; 9 positions match TRBD2. From germline, CDR1 is SNHLY and CDR2 FYNNEI. V lost 8 bases to trimming and J lost 0 bases; unmatched junction nucleotides: 7. The CDR3 runs 15 residues. CDR3 residues: CASCRTSEYQETQYF. CDR3 in DNA: TGTGCCAGCTGTCGGACTAGCGAATACCAAGAGACCCAGTACTTC.

The genes are TRBV5-1 and TRBJ2-3, with 8 positions matching TRBD1. Germline loops: CDR1 SGHRS, CDR2 YFSETQ. This CDR3 spans 16 amino acids. Germline trimming cut 0 bases from V and 4 bases from J; bases unmatched to any gene: 7. The CDR3 region is CASSLAVDRGADTQYF. CDR3 nucleotide sequence: TGCGCCAGCAGCTTGGCCGTAGACAGGGGCGCAGATACGCAGTATTTT.

Remarks on this clone: This CDR3 is also generated by other DNA sequences in the sample. V is TRBV5-1 and J is TRBJ2-5, with D hard to call. This CDR3 has 12 amino acids. From germline, CDR1 is SGHRS and CDR2 YFSETQ. Trimming shortened V by 2 bases and J by 4 bases, and 6 bases separated the two germline ends. Here the CDR3 reads CASSLARETQYF. For the CDR3, the DNA is TGCGCCAGCAGCTTAGCGCGAGAGACCCAGTACTTC.

The chain combines TRBV14 with TRBJ1-4, with TRBD1 identical over 8 bases. The CDR3 runs 15 residues. V was clipped by 4 bases and J by 8 bases; unmatched bases: 9. CDR1 SGHDN and CDR2 FVKESK come from the germline V gene. The CDR3 nucleotides are TGTGCCAGCAGCCTCGACAGGGGCCTAGAGGAAAAACTGTTTTTT. This sequence encodes CASSLDRGLEEKLFF.

The genes are TRBV4-2 and TRBJ1-2; possibly TRBD1 for D (5 bases). The CDR3 runs to 17 residues. Germline V gives CDR1 LGHNA, CDR2 YNFKEQ. V lost 0 bases, J lost 2 bases, and 16 bases lay in between. The CDR3: CASSQEMGTDTNYGYTF. The CDR3 DNA is TGTGCCAGCAGCCAAGAAATGGGGACGGACACAAACTATGGCTACACCTTC.

The chain couples TRBV7-6 to TRBJ2-7; maybe TRBD2 (6 bases). The CDR3 is 13 amino acids. Trimming cost V 5 bases and J 0 bases, with 8 bases left between them. Germline assignment: CDR1 SGHVS and CDR2 FNYEAQ. CDR3 DNA: TGTGCCAGCAGCCACGGGAGCTCCTACGAGCAGTACTTC. Its translation: CASSHGSSYEQYF. The full variable domain, completed using reference TRBV7-6 and TRBJ2-7, is GAGVSQSPRYKVTKRGQDVALRCDPISGHVSLYWYRQALGQGPEFLTYFNYEAQQDKSGLPNDRFSAERPEGSISTLTIQRTEQRDSAMYRCASSHGSSYEQYFGPGTRLTVT.

The sample holds one count of this clone. The genes are TRBV5-6 and TRBJ1-4; 10 bases line up with TRBD1. CDR3 size: 16 residues. Per germline, CDR1 SGHDT and CDR2 YYEEEE. Trimming cost V 4 bases and J 6 bases; bases outside gene matches: 9. CDR3: CASSRTGGRSDEKLFF. The DNA of the CDR3 is TGTGCCAGCAGCCGGACAGGGGGTAGGTCGGATGAAAAACTGTTTTTT.

The chain carries TRBV9 and TRBJ2-3; D is possibly TRBD2 (5 bases). The germline V and J ends were trimmed by 4 bases and 5 bases, with 17 bases remaining between them. This CDR3 is 15 amino acids long. CDR1 is SGDLS and CDR2 is YYNGEE in the germline V gene. The CDR3 is CASSPQSHSVDTQYF. CDR3 coding DNA: TGTGCCAGCAGCCCCCAGTCCCATAGCGTAGATACGCAGTATTTT.

V gene TRBV7-2 combines with J gene TRBJ1-4; D gene unclear. Germline CDR1 SGHTA, CDR2 FQGNSA. With 3 bases removed from V and 3 bases from J, the gap between germline ends came to 11 bases. The CDR3 has 15 amino acids. CDR3 residues: CASSLNLGPNEKLFF. The CDR3 bases are TGTGCCAGCAGCTTGAACCTCGGACCTAATGAAAAACTGTTTTTT.

This rearrangement joins TRBV5-1 to TRBJ1-2, with no clear D. V lost 0 bases to trimming and J lost 1 base, with 4 bases between them. CDR1 and CDR2 (germline): SGHRS, YFSETQ. This CDR3 spans 13 amino acids. In DNA form, the CDR3 reads TGCGCCAGCAGCTTGGAGTTTAACTATGGCTACACCTTC. Protein product: CASSLEFNYGYTF.

This chain connects TRBV5-4 to TRBJ1-6; D gene ambiguous. The CDR3 is made up of 14 amino acids. Germline values: CDR1 SGHNT, CDR2 YYREEE (reference sequence). Trimming took off 0 bases at V and 4 bases at J, with 5 bases between the two ends. The CDR3 loop reads CASSLDVYNSPLHF. CDR3 in DNA: TGTGCCAGCAGCTTGGACGTGTATAATTCACCCCTCCACTTT. The full variable domain, its missing parts supplied by reference TRBV5-4 and TRBJ1-6, is ETGVTQSPTHLIKTRGQQVTLRCSSQSGHNTVSWYQQALGQGPQFIFQYYREEENGRGNFPPRFSGLQFPNYSSELNVNALELDDSALYLCASSLDVYNSPLHFGNGTRLTVT.

The chain carries TRBV7-9 and TRBJ2-5; 13 bases agree with TRBD2. The germline gives CDR1 SEHNR, CDR2 FQNEAQ (reference sequence). This CDR3 contains 15 residues. The V segment lost 4 bases and the J segment 5 bases; nucleotides outside the gene matches: 4. The CDR3 DNA reads as TGTGCCAGCAGCTGGACTAGCGGGAGTAGGGAGACCCAGTACTTC. This codes for CASSWTSGSRETQYF.

The chain combines TRBV30 with TRBJ2-1; tentatively, D is TRBD2 (5 bases). The CDR3 runs to 16 residues. Germline CDR1 reads GTSNPN; CDR2 reads SVGIG (reference sequence). The V end lost 0 bases, the J end lost 0 bases, and 12 bases lay between the germline ends. The CDR3 DNA reads TGTGCCTGGAGTGTATTAGCGTCGAGCTCCTACAATGAGCAGTTCTTC. This codes for CAWSVLASSSYNEQFF.

The rearrangement uses TRBV28 and TRBJ1-2; 7 bases agree with TRBD1. The CDR3 sequence is 14 residues long. Germline CDR1 MDHEN, CDR2 SYDVKM. With 5 bases clipped from V and 6 bases from J, the junction kept 9 bases outside the gene matches. The chain's CDR3 is CASSPPDRPHGYTF. The CDR3 region has the DNA TGTGCCAGCAGTCCCCCGGACAGGCCCCATGGCTACACCTTC.

The rearrangement uses TRBV9 and TRBJ1-6; 7 nucleotides line up with TRBD1. With 0 bases clipped from V and 5 bases from J, the junction kept 2 bases outside the gene matches. Germline CDR1 is SGDLS and CDR2 is YYNGEE. CDR3 length: 15 amino acids. CDR3 coding DNA: TGTGCCAGCAGCGTAGAGGGGGCACATAATTCACCCCTCCACTTT. Amino acids: CASSVEGAHNSPLHF.

V gene TRBV29-1 combines with J gene TRBJ2-4; TRBD2 agrees at 10 bases. The CDR3 contains 16 residues. Germline lookup yields CDR1 SQVTM and CDR2 ANQGSEA. V lost 4 bases to trimming and J lost 8 bases; unmatched junction nucleotides: 14. In DNA, the CDR3 is TGCAGCGTTGTTGGGCTAGCGGGAGAACTAGTAGACATTCAGTACTTC. It yields the protein CSVVGLAGELVDIQYF. The variable domain in full, completed from reference TRBV29-1 and TRBJ2-4, reads SAVISQKPSRDICQRGTSLTIQCQVDSQVTMMFWYRQQPGQSLTLIATANQGSEATYESGFVIDKFPISRPNLTFSTLTVSNMSPEDSSIYLCSVVGLAGELVDIQYFGAGTRLSVL.

The chain uses TRBV6-5 and TRBJ2-7, with TRBD1 matching over 8 bases. The length of the CDR3 is 14 residues. CDR1 is MNHEY, CDR2 SVGAGI, per germline. V shed 2 bases and J 5 bases; nucleotides not matched to a gene: 5. DNA for the CDR3: TGTGCCAGCAGTTACGGCAGGGGGCTCAACGAGCAGTACTTC. Its protein product is CASSYGRGLNEQYF.

This chain connects TRBV11-2 to TRBJ2-5; D is ambiguous. V was pared by 3 bases and J by 0 bases, with 5 bases between. This CDR3 is built from 13 residues. Germline CDR1 SGHAT, CDR2 FQNNGV. This CDR3 reads CASSLENQETQYF. The CDR3 DNA reads as TGTGCCAGCAGCTTGGAAAACCAAGAGACCCAGTACTTC.

The rearrangement links TRBV15 to TRBJ1-3; D unclear. The CDR3 consists of 15 residues. Trimming left V 1 base short and J 0 bases short, with 7 bases between. Germline lookup yields CDR1 LNHNV and CDR2 YYDKDF (reference sequence). CDR3 nucleotide sequence: TGTGCCACCAGCAGAGTTAGGTTCTCTGGAAACACCATATATTTT. Its protein is CATSRVRFSGNTIYF.

This chain joins TRBV19 and TRBJ2-2, with 7 bases matching TRBD1. Germline loops: CDR1 LNHDA, CDR2 SQIVND (reference sequence). With 7 bases clipped from V and 2 bases from J, the junction kept 10 bases outside the gene matches. The length of the CDR3 is 16 residues. CDR3 sequence (DNA): TGTGCCAGTACGAAGACAGGGTGGGAAAACACCGGGGAGCTGTTTTTT. It specifies CASTKTGWENTGELFF.

CDR3 coding DNA: TGTGCCAGCAGTTACGAAGCGGGAAGGGGAACTGAGCAGTTCTTC. Residues: CASSYEAGRGTEQFF. The V and J genes are TRBV6-5 and TRBJ2-1, with 7 bases identical to TRBD2. CDR1 MNHEY and CDR2 SVGAGI come from the germline V gene. V gave up 2 bases and J gave up 9 bases; unmatched junction bases: 10. This CDR3 region has 15 residues.

The chain uses TRBV30 and TRBJ1-2; D is unresolved. CDR1 and CDR2 (germline): GTSNPN, SVGIG (reference sequence). V dropped 7 bases and J dropped 5 bases, with 17 bases sitting between them. The CDR3 covers 13 residues. The CDR3 DNA reads TGTGCCTCCCTGGCCCCCCCGATTTATGGCTACACCTTC. Its protein product is CASLAPPIYGYTF. Full variable domain (remainder filled in from reference TRBV30 and TRBJ1-2): SQTIHQWPATLVQPVGSPLSLECTVEGTSNPNLYWYRQAAGRGLQLLFYSVGIGQISSEVPQNLSASRPQDRQFILSSKKLLLSDSGFYLCASLAPPIYGYTFGSGTRLTVV.

The chain recombines TRBV28 with TRBJ2-7; D is undetermined. The germline V gene encodes CDR1 MDHEN and CDR2 SYDVKM. CDR3 size: 11 residues. Deletions cut 6 bases from V and 3 bases from J, with 6 bases between. The CDR3 spells CASSSLYEQYF. The CDR3 DNA reads TGTGCCAGCAGCTCGCTCTACGAGCAGTACTTC. The whole variable domain, remainder taken from reference TRBV28 and TRBJ2-7, is DVKVTQSSRYLVKRTGEKVFLECVQDMDHENMFWYRQDPGLGLRLIYFSYDVKMKEKGDIPEGYSVSREKKERFSLILESASTNQTSMYLCASSSLYEQYFGPGTRLTVT.

The chain joins TRBV7-9 to TRBJ1-6; D is undetermined. Trimming took 1 base from V and 9 from J, leaving 4 bases between them. The length of the CDR3 is 12 residues. CDR1 and CDR2 (germline): SEHNR, FQNEAQ (reference sequence). CDR3 loop: CASSLGVSPLHF. The CDR3 DNA sequence: TGTGCCAGCAGCTTAGGGGTTTCACCCCTCCACTTT.